The 32 T cell receptor beta chains in this list originate from one sample, sequenced in a study of T cells in women clearing cervical HPV infection. Some clones are missing from TCRdb's copy, which holds only in-frame ones; the method was immunoSEQ multiplex PCR. The ten most abundant clones cover 35% of a sample with some 46,000 clones. The sample consisted of blood buffy coat. These receptors were collected from a woman between 18 and 70 years old with a cervical HPV16 infection that either progressed to CIN3+ or cleared (not recorded which).

Comment on this clone: The read ends 3 residues shy of where the CDR3 ends; the end is completed using the germline J gene. The J gene is TRBJ2-1, the V gene TRBV19; D call uncertain. The CDR3 is 16 residues long. Per the germline V gene, CDR1 is LNHDA and CDR2 is SQIVND (reference sequence). V lost 5 bases to trimming and J lost 8 bases, with 22 bases between them. The sequenced CDR3 bases are TGTGCCAGTAGTCCCGACATTTCGAAAAGGGTCTATGAG. Amino acid sequence: CASSPDISKRVYE. The CDR3 as a whole reads CASSPDISKRVYEQFF.

About this clone: The CDR3 extends 3 residues past the end of the read, so its final part is completed from the germline J gene. The rearrangement links TRBV6-2 or TRBV6-3 to TRBJ2-7; no reliable D call. CDR3 length equals 12 residues. CDR1 and CDR2 from the germline V gene are MNHEY and SVGEGT. V dropped 5 bases and J dropped 0 bases, with 5 bases sitting between them. The sequenced part of the CDR3 DNA is TGTGCCAGCAGTCTACCCTCCTACGAG. Encoded protein: CASSLPSYE. The entire CDR3 is CASSLPSYEQYF.

Comments on this clone: Read data end 3 residues before the CDR3 end; the end is taken from the germline J gene. This chain uses TRBV20-1 with TRBJ1-2, with 8 bases identical to TRBD1. Looked up from germline, CDR1 is DFQATT and CDR2 is SNEGSKA (reference sequence). Trimming cost V 4 bases and J 1 base; bases outside gene matches: 2. This CDR3 has 13 amino acids. CDR3 DNA (partial): TGCAGTGCTACGGGACAGGATAACTATGGC. This sequence encodes CSATGQDNYG. The whole CDR3 sequence reads CSATGQDNYGYTF.

On this clone: Sequencing ends 3 residues short of the CDR3 end; the germline J gene provides the rest. This rearrangement joins TRBV18 to TRBJ2-3; D remains ambiguous. Germline V gene data show CDR1 as KGHSH and CDR2 as LQKENI. The CDR3 has 14 amino acids. This CDR3 is CASSPQTENQPQYF. The CDR3 bases that were read are TGTGCCAGCTCACCTCAAACAGAGAATCAGCCG.

On this clone itself: Sequencing ends 3 residues short of the CDR3 end; the germline J gene provides the rest. V is TRBV11-2 and J is TRBJ1-1; D possibly corresponds to TRBD1 (6 bases). The length of the CDR3 is 13 residues. Germline V gene data show CDR1 as SGHAT and CDR2 as FQNNGV. Between the trimmed V and J ends, which lost 5 bases and 0 bases, there was a span of 7 bases. The DNA read from the CDR3 is TGTGCCAGCAGCAGACAGGTGAACACTGAA. Translated, it gives CASSRQVNTE. The complete CDR3 protein is CASSRQVNTEAFF. The whole variable domain, remainder taken from reference TRBV11-2 and TRBJ1-1, is EAGVAQSPRYKIIEKRQSVAFWCNPISGHATLYWYQQILGQGPKLLIQFQNNGVVDDSQLPKDRFSAERLKGVDSTLKIQPAKLEDSAVYLCASSRQVNTEAFFGQGTRLTVV.

A remark on this clone: Sequencing ends 3 residues short of the CDR3 end; the germline J gene provides the rest. The V call is TRBV2, the J call TRBJ2-1; 9 nucleotides align to TRBD1. The CDR3 has 14 residues. The germline V gene encodes CDR1 SNHLY and CDR2 FYNNEI. The V gene end was trimmed by 7 bases and the J gene end by 6 bases; junction bases not matched to a gene: 7. CDR3 sequence: CASTRTGEGNEQFF. Partial CDR3 DNA: TGTGCCAGCACCCGGACAGGGGAGGGCAATGAG. The full variable domain, completed using reference TRBV2 and TRBJ2-1, is EPEVTQTPSHQVTQMGQEVILRCVPISNHLYFYWYRQILGQKVEFLVSFYNNEISEKSEIFDDQFSVERPDGSNFTLKIRSTKLEDSAMYFCASTRTGEGNEQFFGPGTRLTVL.

Comments on this clone: The read gets to within 3 residues of the CDR3 end, and the germline J gene fills in the rest. V is TRBV20-1 and J is TRBJ2-7; no clear D. The CDR3 is 14 amino acids. With 2 bases removed from V and 0 bases from J, the gap between germline ends came to 11 bases. Germline-derived CDR1 and CDR2 are DFQATT and SNEGSKA (reference sequence). The CDR3 here is CSARNSLSSYEQYF. The part of the CDR3 DNA that was read is TGCAGTGCTAGAAACAGCCTTAGCTCCTACGAG.

Comment on this clone: The DNA ends 3 residues before the CDR3 does, and the rest of the CDR3 is filled in from the germline J gene. V usage is TRBV18 and J usage is TRBJ2-3, with TRBD1 as a possible D gene (5 bases). Germline lookup yields CDR1 KGHSH and CDR2 LQKENI. CDR3 size: 13 residues. Incomplete CDR3 DNA: TGTGCCAGCTCGCCCGACAGACAATTCCCG. Its protein product is CASSPDRQFP. The whole CDR3 region reads CASSPDRQFPQYF.

Remarks on this clone: The read ends 3 residues early relative to the CDR3; the germline J gene fills the gap. The chain combines TRBV12-5 with TRBJ2-5; 8 bases align to TRBD1. Germline values: CDR1 LGHNT, CDR2 FRNRAP. The CDR3 spans 16 residues. V trimming: 7 bases; J trimming: 1 base; junction bases outside the gene matches: 11. CDR3 DNA, as far as it was read: TGTGCTAGTGCTACGGCGGGCAGGGGGCGCCAAGAGACC. Encoded protein: CASATAGRGRQET. The CDR3 in its entirety is CASATAGRGRQETQYF. Based on the CDR3 plus reference TRBV12-5 and TRBJ2-5, the full variable domain is DARVTQTPRHKVTEMGQEVTMRCQPILGHNTVFWYRQTMMQGLELLAYFRNRAPLDDSGMPKDRFSAEMPDATLATLKIQPSEPRDSAVYFCASATAGRGRQETQYFGPGTRLLVL.

Note on this clone: The read ends 3 residues before the CDR3 terminus; that terminus is restored from the germline J gene. The rearrangement joins TRBV5-1 to TRBJ2-1, with 10 bases identical to TRBD2. The CDR3 loop spans 17 amino acids. The junction had 15 bases not matched to a gene; V was cut back by 4 bases and J by 8 bases. Germline CDR1 reads SGHRS; CDR2 reads YFSETQ. CDR3 amino acids: CASSADPGLAVFYEQFF. Incomplete CDR3 DNA: TGCGCCAGCAGCGCGGACCCCGGACTAGCGGTATTTTATGAG. Based on the CDR3 plus reference TRBV5-1 and TRBJ2-1, the full variable domain is KAGVTQTPRYLIKTRGQQVTLSCSPISGHRSVSWYQQTPGQGLQFLFEYFSETQRNKGNFPGRFSGRQFSNSRSEMNVSTLELGDSALYLCASSADPGLAVFYEQFFGPGTRLTVL.

Note on this clone: The observed sequence ends 3 residues before the CDR3 terminus, with the missing tail filled in from the germline J gene. The chain has TRBV6-1 and TRBJ1-6; D is possibly TRBD1 (6 bases). The germline V gene has CDR1 MNHNS and CDR2 SASEGT. With 2 bases removed from V and 10 bases from J, the gap between germline ends came to 15 bases. This CDR3 spans 15 amino acids. The CDR3 bases that were read are TGTGCCAGCAGTGAACAGGGGTGGTTAACGTCACCC. Protein product: CASSEQGWLTSP. The full CDR3 reads CASSEQGWLTSPLHF.

In regard to this clone: The CDR3 end is not reached by the read, which stops 3 residues before it; the germline J gene fills it in. This chain uses TRBV19 with TRBJ2-3; TRBD2 matches 7 bases. Germline CDR1 and CDR2: LNHDA and SQIVND (reference sequence). V shed 5 bases, J shed 1 base, and the junction held 0 bases outside the gene matches. The CDR3 totals 13 residues. The CDR3 DNA, read in part, is TGTGCCAGTAGTCTAGCGGGCACAGATACG. Translated, it gives CASSLAGTDT. The full-length CDR3 reads as CASSLAGTDTQYF.

Comments on this clone: The read finishes 3 residues shy of the CDR3 end, and the germline J gene is used to complete it. This rearrangement joins TRBV23-1 to TRBJ1-5; D ambiguous. TRBV23-1 is recorded as an ORF, its role being uncertain. The CDR3 runs to 19 residues. Trimming took off 0 bases at V and 4 bases at J, with 22 bases between the two ends. CDR3 amino acids: CASSQSASWRNNGNQPQHF. The sequenced part of the CDR3 DNA is TGCGCCAGCAGTCAATCTGCCTCGTGGAGGAATAACGGGAATCAGCCC.

As for this clone: The read ends 3 residues early relative to the CDR3; the germline J gene fills the gap. V is TRBV5-1 and J is TRBJ2-5; TRBD1 agrees at 7 bases. The CDR3 extends over 16 amino acids. V shed 3 bases and J 2 bases; nucleotides not matched to a gene: 10. Germline V CDR1 and CDR2: SGHRS, YFSETQ. The CDR3 DNA, read in part, is TGCGCCAGCAGCTCTCTTGGGACAGTCGGTCAAGAGACC. Translation: CASSSLGTVGQET. The whole CDR3 sequence reads CASSSLGTVGQETQYF.

Notes on this clone: The CDR3 goes on 3 residues after the read ends, and that part is filled in from the germline J gene. The chain combines TRBV11-2 with TRBJ1-1; no definite D call. From germline, CDR1 is SGHAT and CDR2 FQNNGV. The V end was cut by 2 bases, the J end by 3 bases, with 4 bases between. The CDR3 length is 12 residues. The CDR3 sequence: CASSLQDTEAFF. Partial CDR3 DNA: TGTGCCAGCAGCTTACAGGACACTGAA.

A word on this clone: The read gets to within 3 residues of the CDR3 end, and the germline J gene fills in the rest. The chain employs TRBV11-2 and TRBJ1-6; perhaps TRBD1 as D (6 bases). Between the trimmed V and J ends, which lost 0 bases and 7 bases, there was a span of 10 bases. Germline CDR1 and CDR2: SGHAT and FQNNGV. This CDR3 contains 15 residues. CDR3 protein: CASSLETGANSPLHF. The DNA read from the CDR3 is TGTGCCAGCAGCTTAGAGACAGGAGCCAATTCACCC.

On this clone: The read halts 3 residues ahead of the CDR3 end, with the missing end drawn from the germline J gene. V gene TRBV30 combines with J gene TRBJ1-5, with D possibly TRBD1 on 5 matching bases. Trimming stripped 1 base from V and 4 bases from J, with 11 bases between. This CDR3 is built from 14 residues. The germline gives CDR1 GTSNPN, CDR2 SVGIG (reference sequence). The CDR3 is CAWSGGGGNQPQHF. The CDR3 DNA, read in part, is TGTGCCTGGAGTGGGGGGGGAGGTAATCAGCCC.

To note about this clone: The read gets to within 3 residues of the CDR3 end, and the germline J gene fills in the rest. V usage is TRBV20-1 and J usage is TRBJ2-3; a weak D match, TRBD2 (6 bases). The V end lost 3 bases, the J end lost 1 base, and 11 bases lay between the germline ends. The CDR3 is 14 amino acids. In germline, CDR1 is DFQATT, CDR2 SNEGSKA (reference sequence). The CDR3 sequence is CSASQASGTDTQYF. The part of the CDR3 DNA that was read is TGCAGTGCTAGTCAGGCTAGCGGCACAGATACG.

Remarks on this clone: The read stops 3 residues short of the end of the CDR3; the missing end is completed from the germline J gene. The rearrangement links TRBV29-1 to TRBJ2-1; 8 bases fit TRBD2. Trimming took 7 bases from V and 7 from J; bases not matched to a gene: 12. Germline CDR1 SQVTM, CDR2 ANQGSEA. The CDR3 extends over 14 amino acids. The covered CDR3 bases are TGCAGCGCTGGGCGGGAGGTGGGTCGGAATGAG. Translation gives CSAGREVGRNE. From start to end, the CDR3 is CSAGREVGRNEQFF.

Regarding this clone: The CDR3 goes on 3 residues after the read ends, and that part is filled in from the germline J gene. This chain joins TRBV11-1 and TRBJ2-1, with a tentative D call TRBD1 (6 bases). Germline values: CDR1 SGHAT, CDR2 FQDESV (reference sequence). The CDR3 spans 13 residues. Trimming pared 8 bases from V and 2 bases from J, leaving 10 bases between. The covered CDR3 bases are TGTGCCAGCCGGGCAGGGGCCTACAATGAG. This sequence encodes CASRAGAYNE. The full CDR3 protein is CASRAGAYNEQFF.

Notes on this clone: The CDR3 end is not reached by the read, which stops 3 residues before it; the germline J gene fills it in. V is TRBV19 and J is TRBJ2-1; tentative D call: TRBD2 (6 bases). CDR3 size: 16 residues. The germline V and J ends were trimmed by 3 bases and 5 bases, with 17 bases remaining between them. In germline, CDR1 is LNHDA, CDR2 SQIVND (reference sequence). The CDR3 bases that were read are TGTGCCAGTAGTATCCTCCCGGGACTTCCTAACAATGAG. This codes for CASSILPGLPNNE. The complete CDR3 sequence is CASSILPGLPNNEQFF.

About this clone itself: The read stops 3 residues short of the end of the CDR3; the missing end is completed from the germline J gene. The chain combines TRBV10-3 with TRBJ2-3; D not resolved. CDR1 and CDR2 from the germline V gene are ENHRY and SYGVKD. There are 14 residues in the CDR3. The germline V and J ends were trimmed by 5 bases and 0 bases, with 9 bases remaining between them. CDR3 bases read: TGTGCCATCAGTAGCGAAGCTAGCACAGATACG. Translation gives CAISSEASTDT. The whole CDR3 protein reads CAISSEASTDTQYF.

Worth noting for this clone: The read is 3 residues too short to cover the CDR3 end, so that end is filled in from the germline J gene. The genes are TRBV19 and TRBJ1-5, with D tentatively TRBD1 (6 bases). V was cut by 3 bases and J by 4 bases, with 13 bases left in between. The CDR3 has 15 residues. In germline, CDR1 is LNHDA, CDR2 SQIVND (reference sequence). CDR3 bases read: TGTGCCAGTAGTATTGAGAGGAGGGGGAATCAGCCC. This translates into CASSIERRGNQP. The complete CDR3 protein is CASSIERRGNQPQHF. Using reference TRBV19 and TRBJ1-5 for the parts outside the CDR3, the full variable domain is DGGITQSPKYLFRKEGQNVTLSCEQNLNHDAMYWYRQDPGQGLRLIYYSQIVNDFQKGDIAEGYSVSREKKESFPLTVTSAQKNPTAFYLCASSIERRGNQPQHFGDGTRLSIL.

Worth noting for this clone: Sequencing ends 3 residues short of the CDR3 end; the germline J gene provides the rest. This chain links TRBV19 with TRBJ2-7, with D possibly being TRBD1 (5 bases). CDR1 LNHDA and CDR2 SQIVND come from the germline V gene (reference sequence). V was cut by 1 base and J by 6 bases, with 13 bases left in between. The CDR3 is 14 residues long. This CDR3 reads CASSIAAGYGEQYF. The covered CDR3 bases are TGTGCCAGTAGTATAGCCGCAGGGTATGGCGAG. Complete variable domain (other parts from reference TRBV19 and TRBJ2-7): DGGITQSPKYLFRKEGQNVTLSCEQNLNHDAMYWYRQDPGQGLRLIYYSQIVNDFQKGDIAEGYSVSREKKESFPLTVTSAQKNPTAFYLCASSIAAGYGEQYFGPGTRLTVT.

In the case of this clone: From the germline J gene comes the end of the CDR3, since the read stops 3 residues before it. This chain connects TRBV7-2 to TRBJ2-7, with 8 bases identical to TRBD1. CDR1 SGHTA and CDR2 FQGNSA come from the germline V gene. CDR3 length: 13 amino acids. After removal of 5 bases from V and 1 base from J, the junction contained 1 base not matched to a gene. The chain's CDR3 is CASSRQGSYEQYF. CDR3 DNA (partial): TGTGCCAGCAGCCGACAGGGGTCCTACGAG.

On this clone: Read sequence stops 3 residues before the CDR3 end, and the germline J gene provides the missing end. The genes are TRBV18 and TRBJ1-1; 9 bases are shared with TRBD1. The germline CDR1 and CDR2 sequences are KGHSH and LQKENI. V was pared by 5 bases and J by 4 bases, with 5 bases of the junction left unmatched. The CDR3 consists of 14 residues. Incomplete CDR3 DNA: TGTGCCAGCTCATCACAGGGGGCGGCCACTGAA. Translating gives CASSSQGAATE. The complete CDR3 sequence is CASSSQGAATEAFF. Full variable domain (rest looked up from reference TRBV18 and TRBJ1-1): NAGVMQNPRHLVRRRGQEARLRCSPMKGHSHVYWYRQLPEEGLKFMVYLQKENIIDESGMPKERFSAEFPKEGPSILRIQQVVRGDSAAYFCASSSQGAATEAFFGQGTRLTVV.

As for this clone: The sequence runs out 3 residues before the end of the CDR3; the remainder is reconstructed from the germline J gene. The chain recombines TRBV2 with TRBJ1-3; possibly TRBD1 for D (6 bases). Trimming pared 6 bases from V and 2 bases from J, leaving 17 bases between. Germline CDR1 SNHLY, CDR2 FYNNEI. This CDR3 is built from 16 residues. CDR3 DNA, as far as it was read: TGTGCCAGCAGCCCGCAGGTACAGGGCGCTGGAAACACC. Translation: CASSPQVQGAGNT. The whole CDR3 is CASSPQVQGAGNTIYF.

Remarks on this clone: The read gets to within 3 residues of the CDR3 end, and the germline J gene fills in the rest. The chain recombines TRBV18 with TRBJ1-4; D may be TRBD1 (5 bases). Per the germline V gene, CDR1 is KGHSH and CDR2 is LQKENI. This CDR3 has 18 residues. The CDR3 region is CASSPDRVTSSGANVLFF. The CDR3 DNA, read in part, is TGTGCCAGCTCGCCTGACCGGGTAACGAGCTCTGGGGCCAACGTA.

Turning to this clone: With the read ending 3 residues before the CDR3 end, the germline J gene is used to fill in that end. The V and J genes are TRBV7-3 and TRBJ2-7; 7 positions match TRBD1. This CDR3 has 15 amino acids. V lost 4 bases to trimming and J lost 2 bases; unmatched junction nucleotides: 8. The germline V gene has CDR1 SGHTA and CDR2 FQGTGA. CDR3 loop: CASSSNSRGPYEQYF. The part of the CDR3 DNA that was read is TGTGCCAGCAGCTCTAACTCGAGGGGGCCCTACGAG.

With regard to this clone: The CDR3 extends 3 residues past the end of the read, so its final part is completed from the germline J gene. This rearrangement joins TRBV19 to TRBJ1-2, with D uncertain. CDR1 and CDR2 (germline): LNHDA, SQIVND (reference sequence). The V end was cut by 4 bases, the J end by 4 bases, with 7 bases between. This CDR3 has 12 residues. CDR3 sequence reads: CASSKDIYGYTF. The CDR3 bases that were read are TGTGCCAGTAGTAAAGACATCTATGGC. Combining the CDR3 with reference TRBV19 and TRBJ1-2 gives the whole variable domain DGGITQSPKYLFRKEGQNVTLSCEQNLNHDAMYWYRQDPGQGLRLIYYSQIVNDFQKGDIAEGYSVSREKKESFPLTVTSAQKNPTAFYLCASSKDIYGYTFGSGTRLTVV.

On this clone: The read terminates 3 residues before the CDR3 end, so the remaining end is supplied by the germline J gene. This rearrangement joins TRBV30 to TRBJ1-1; unclear D gene. The CDR3 length is 16 residues. In germline, CDR1 is GTSNPN, CDR2 SVGIG (reference sequence). V was clipped by 3 bases and J by 4 bases, with 21 bases between them. The CDR3 bases that were read are TGTGCCTGGAGGCCCCCTCGGTTCCTTGCGGCCACTGAA. It specifies CAWRPPRFLAATE. The whole CDR3 protein reads CAWRPPRFLAATEAFF.

On this clone: The read terminates 3 residues ahead of where the CDR3 ends, so the germline J gene completes it. The chain links TRBV30 to TRBJ2-3; D is unclear. This CDR3 is 15 amino acids long. The V gene lost 0 bases and the J gene lost 0 bases, with 10 bases spanning the gap. The germline gives CDR1 GTSNPN, CDR2 SVGIG (reference sequence). CDR3 DNA (partial): TGTGCCTGGAGTGTTGGCAGGCAGAGCACAGATACG. Its protein product is CAWSVGRQSTDT. The whole CDR3 is CAWSVGRQSTDTQYF.